Listed here are 20 T cell receptor beta chains from one sample, sequenced in a study of blood T cell repertoires in COVID-19. The protocol was immunoSEQ multiplex PCR, while the TCRdb copy is restricted to in-frame clones and leaves out a portion. The sample yields almost 200,000 clones, 79% seen once. Source material: peripheral blood. The receptors shown here come from a woman aged 35 to 49 with COVID-19, enrolled during active disease.

The rearrangement uses TRBV30 and TRBJ2-5; perhaps TRBD1 as D (5 bases). V shed 1 base and J shed 5 bases, with 17 bases lying between them. Germline values: CDR1 GTSNPN, CDR2 SVGIG (reference sequence). The length of the CDR3 is 15 residues. The CDR3 DNA is TGTGCCTGGAGTGAGGGGCAAACCAAGGGGGAGACCCAGTACTTC. Protein product: CAWSEGQTKGETQYF.

The chain joins TRBV7-8 to TRBJ1-5, with TRBD1 identical over 7 bases. This CDR3 has 14 amino acids. Germline trimming cut 5 bases from V and 3 bases from J; bases unmatched to any gene: 4. The germline V gene has CDR1 SGHVS and CDR2 FQNEAQ. CDR3 nucleotides: TGTGCCAGCAGCGCCGGACAGGTCAATCAGCCCCAGCATTTT. It yields the protein CASSAGQVNQPQHF.

This chain uses TRBV10-3 with TRBJ1-2; TRBD1 agrees at 7 bases. The CDR3 length is 14 residues. Per the germline V gene, CDR1 is ENHRY and CDR2 is SYGVKD. The V gene end was trimmed by 6 bases and the J gene end by 4 bases; junction bases not matched to a gene: 8. CDR3 nucleotide sequence: TGTGCCATCAGCCCGGGACAGACCCTCTATGGCTACACCTTC. Translating gives CAISPGQTLYGYTF.

J is TRBJ1-5 and V is TRBV5-1; a weak D match, TRBD1 (5 bases). CDR3 length equals 14 residues. CDR1 is SGHRS and CDR2 is YFSETQ in the germline V gene. V gave up 0 bases and J gave up 5 bases, with 9 bases separating them. The CDR3 here is CASSLDSRDQPQHF. For the CDR3, the DNA is TGCGCCAGCAGCTTGGACTCCAGGGATCAGCCCCAGCATTTT.

The genes are TRBV7-2 and TRBJ2-3, with 10 positions matching TRBD2. Per the germline V gene, CDR1 is SGHTA and CDR2 is FQGNSA. This CDR3 has 14 amino acids. V trimming: 6 bases; J trimming: 7 bases; junction bases outside the gene matches: 7. The CDR3 region is CASRDPGLANTQYF. In DNA form, the CDR3 reads TGTGCCAGCAGAGATCCGGGACTAGCGAATACGCAGTATTTT.

This sequence joins TRBV21-1 and TRBJ1-5; TRBD1 is the table's D call, not checked against the DNA. TRBV21-1 is deemed a pseudogene. The CDR3 sequence is 16 residues long. CDR3 amino acids: CASSLGQGPSNQPQHF. CDR3 nucleotides: TGTGCCAGCAGTCTGGGACAGGGCCCGAGCAATCAGCCCCAGCATTTT.

This chain connects TRBV2 to TRBJ2-6, with D unresolved. V lost 4 bases and J 0 bases, leaving 4 bases between the germline ends. The CDR3 is made up of 14 amino acids. Germline values: CDR1 SNHLY, CDR2 FYNNEI. The DNA of the CDR3 is TGTGCCAGCAGTGCCAGCTCTGGGGCCAACGTCCTGACTTTC. Translation: CASSASSGANVLTF.

This chain uses TRBV6-5 with TRBJ2-2, with 8 positions matching TRBD2. Germline V gene sequence: CDR1 MNHEY, CDR2 SVGAGI. The CDR3 has 14 residues. The junction had 4 bases not matched to a gene; V was cut back by 5 bases and J by 5 bases. The CDR3 loop reads CASSHRGGTGELFF. CDR3 bases: TGTGCCAGCAGTCACCGGGGGGGTACCGGGGAGCTGTTTTTT.

The rearrangement links TRBV6-5 to TRBJ2-7; weak D call: TRBD1 (6 bases). V lost 6 bases and J lost 5, with 14 bases in between. This CDR3 has 13 residues. Germline V gives CDR1 MNHEY, CDR2 SVGAGI. This chain's CDR3 is CASRVQGSHEQYF. The CDR3 bases are TGTGCCAGCAGGGTACAGGGAAGCCACGAGCAGTACTTC.

The chain is built from TRBV10-1 and TRBJ1-1; 7 bases fit TRBD1. The V and J ends lost 5 bases and 0 bases, in that order; junction bases with no gene match: 6. CDR3 length equals 15 residues. The V gene's germline CDR1 is WNHNN and CDR2 SYGVQD (reference sequence). DNA of the CDR3: TGCGCCAGCAGTCCACCCGGACAGGTGAACACTGAAGCTTTCTTT. Its protein product is CASSPPGQVNTEAFF.

V is TRBV18 and J is TRBJ1-6, with TRBD1 matching over 9 bases. J gave up 7 bases and V 8 bases, and 9 bases lay outside the gene matches. The CDR3 sequence is 15 residues long. Germline assignment: CDR1 KGHSH and CDR2 LQKENI. The CDR3 region is CASRRETGGNSPLHF. CDR3 in DNA: TGTGCCAGCCGAAGGGAGACAGGGGGGAATTCACCCCTCCACTTT.

The chain carries TRBV6-1 and TRBJ2-7, with D possibly TRBD2 on 7 matching bases. V dropped 1 base and J dropped 4 bases, with 14 bases sitting between them. The CDR3 runs to 15 residues. Germline V gene sequence: CDR1 MNHNS, CDR2 SASEGT. CDR3 bases: TGTGCCAGCAGTGAAGAAGTCGGGGGGCCGTACGAGCAGTACTTC. Its translation: CASSEEVGGPYEQYF.

This clone showed up just once. This chain joins TRBV10-2 and TRBJ2-1; 9 bases are a match to TRBD1. This CDR3 contains 17 residues. V gave up 8 bases and J gave up 6 bases; unmatched junction bases: 17. Germline CDR1 and CDR2: WSHSY and SAAADI. CDR3 protein: CASQGGVGTGRINEQFF. The CDR3 DNA follows: TGCGCCAGCCAGGGAGGAGTCGGGACAGGGCGAATCAATGAGCAGTTCTTC.

A single count supports this clone. This sequence joins TRBV9 and TRBJ1-2, with a weak D call TRBD1 (6 bases). The CDR3 contains 16 residues. Looked up from germline, CDR1 is SGDLS and CDR2 is YYNGEE. V was clipped by 4 bases and J by 8 bases, with 24 bases between them. Here the CDR3 reads CASSPRGGRLVEGYTF. The CDR3 nucleotides are TGTGCCAGCAGCCCCCGCGGGGGGCGGTTAGTAGAAGGCTACACCTTC.

The V gene is TRBV7-2, the J gene TRBJ2-7; D call uncertain. With 3 bases removed from V and 5 bases from J, the gap between germline ends came to 8 bases. CDR3 length equals 12 residues. Germline CDR1 SGHTA, CDR2 FQGNSA. The CDR3 loop reads CASSFPSDEQYF. CDR3 coding DNA: TGTGCCAGCAGCTTCCCCTCGGACGAGCAGTACTTC.

The J gene is TRBJ2-3, the V gene TRBV9, with TRBD2 matching over 9 bases. The CDR3 consists of 14 residues. Trimming took 1 base from V and 6 from J; bases not matched to a gene: 3. The germline V gene has CDR1 SGDLS and CDR2 YYNGEE. The chain's CDR3 is CASSVSSGGDTQYF. The CDR3 bases are TGTGCCAGCAGCGTAAGTAGCGGGGGTGATACGCAGTATTTT.

The chain combines TRBV3-1 (or the pseudogene TRBV3-2) with TRBJ2-3; possibly TRBD2 for D (6 bases). The CDR3 has 14 amino acids. Germline V lookup: CDR1 LGHDT, CDR2 YNNKEL (reference sequence). V was trimmed by 8 bases and J by 3 bases, leaving 15 bases between them. CDR3 residues: CASSLSGGTDTQYF. CDR3 nucleotide sequence: TGTGCCAGCTCCCTGTCCGGGGGTACAGATACGCAGTATTTT.

This chain connects TRBV11-2 to TRBJ2-1, with 7 bases identical to TRBD2. Trimming took 0 bases from V and 5 from J; bases not matched to a gene: 10. The germline gives CDR1 SGHAT, CDR2 FQNNGV. The CDR3 contains 17 residues. CDR3 residues: CASSLDLTSGVHNEQFF. CDR3 DNA sequence: TGTGCCAGCAGCTTAGATCTCACCAGCGGGGTCCACAATGAGCAGTTCTTC.

This clone appeared once. The chain is built from TRBV29-1 and TRBJ1-2; D is perhaps TRBD1 (5 bases). The length of the CDR3 is 12 residues. Trimming left V 6 bases short and J 2 bases short, with 10 bases between. In germline, CDR1 is SQVTM, CDR2 ANQGSEA. CDR3 DNA: TGCAGCGTAGACAGATTCAACTATGGCTACACCTTC. Its protein product is CSVDRFNYGYTF.

This clone was seen more than once but under ten times. The chain joins TRBV7-9 to TRBJ2-1; the match to TRBD2 covers 7 bases. The V gene's germline CDR1 is SEHNR and CDR2 FQNEAQ (reference sequence). This CDR3 is built from 15 residues. The junction had 11 bases not matched to a gene; V was cut back by 2 bases and J by 10 bases. The CDR3 DNA sequence: TGTGCCAGCAGCTTATCGGCTAGCGGCGCTTTCGAGCAGTTCTTC. Protein: CASSLSASGAFEQFF.